This is a list of T cell receptor beta chains from one sample in a study of T cells in Graves' hyperthyroidism and ophthalmopathy. TCRdb analysed the multiplex PCR reads with MiXCR anew, one entry per CDR3 protein. The data hold approximately 600,000 distinct CDR3 sequences, with approximately 15% observed a single time. The specimen sequenced was blood. Receptor source: a woman aged 25-40 years with Graves' hyperthyroidism that later progressed to Graves' ophthalmopathy. The CDR3 runs from the conserved cysteine through the conserved F or W. D genes are given only for firm matches. Expanded clones get a size class; other rows say once, few or many, or leave the size out.

j_call d_call clone_size v_call cdr3_length cdr3_nt cdr3_aa
TRBJ2-3 TRBD2 many TRBV7-3 14 TGTGCCAGCAGCTTAAGCGGGGGGCGAGATACGCAGTATTTT CASSLSGGRDTQYF
TRBJ1-1 NA few TRBV19 16 TGTGCCAGTAGTCTTCCCGGGTACATGGTGGTAACTGAAGCTTTCTTT CASSLPGYMVVTEAFF
TRBJ1-5 TRBD1 NA TRBV28 15 TGTGCCAGCAGTCCGTCGACAGGGGGCCGTCAGCCCCAGCATTTT CASSPSTGGRQPQHF
TRBJ1-1 NA few TRBV15 16 TGTGCCACCAGCAGAGATAGGATGGGCAGGGCCACTGAAGCTTTCTTT CATSRDRMGRATEAFF
TRBJ2-5 TRBD2 many TRBV20-1 14 TGCAGTGCTGGACCCCGCCTAGCGGAAGAGACCCAGTACTTC CSAGPRLAEETQYF
TRBJ2-7 TRBD1 many TRBV14 19 TGTGCCAGCAGCCACCCCCGGACAGGGGGAAGACACACGGTTTACGAGCAGTACTTC CASSHPRTGGRHTVYEQYF
TRBJ2-1 TRBD2 NA TRBV7-2 16 TGTGCCAGCAGCCAGAGGAGCGGGAGGGCTCGGGAGGAGCAGTTCTTC CASSQRSGRAREEQFF
TRBJ2-1 TRBD2 many TRBV29-1 14 TGCAGCGTTGGGACTAGCGGGAGGGCCTCTGAGCAGTTCTTC CSVGTSGRASEQFF
TRBJ1-1 NA many TRBV19 17 TGTGCCAGTAGTCCAGGCCCATTTTCTGGGACGAGGACTGAAGCTTTCTTT CASSPGPFSGTRTEAFF
TRBJ2-5 TRBD2 NA TRBV14 19 TGTGCCAGCAGCCAAGTGATCGGGAGGACTAGCGGTACCCGAGAGACCCAGTACTTC CASSQVIGRTSGTRETQYF
TRBJ1-6 NA few TRBV7-9 16 TGTGCCAGCAGCTTCAATCGGGCCATAATAGATTCACCCCTCCACTTT CASSFNRAIIDSPLHF
TRBJ2-7 NA few TRBV5-6 16 TGTGCCAGCAGTTACGGGGGGCGATTGATGGTCTACGAGCAGTACTTC CASSYGGRLMVYEQYF
TRBJ2-3 TRBD1 few TRBV6-1 15 TGTGCCAGCAGTCAGGGGACAGGGTTGCAAAGAACGCAGTATTTT CASSQGTGLQRTQYF